These 14 T cell receptor beta chains originate from one sample sequenced in a study of T cells after yellow fever vaccination. TCRdb re-called the 5' RACE reads through MiXCR, storing one row per CDR3 protein. This sample has about 580,000 distinct CDR3 sequences; 17% occur once, and the top ten carry 15% to 20%. The specimen comprised PBMCs, sampled 5 to 6 days after the first yellow fever vaccination. These TCRs come from a man aged 18 to 30 who received the YFV17D yellow fever vaccine.

This clonotype has just a few counts. The rearrangement links TRBV19 to TRBJ1-5; D is uncertain. The V gene lost 11 bases and the J gene lost 2 bases, with 13 bases spanning the gap. Germline CDR1 LNHDA, CDR2 SQIVND (reference sequence). The CDR3 extends over 13 amino acids. The CDR3 nucleotides are TGTGCCTCGAGTCGGATCGGCAATCAGCCCCAGCATTTT. Translating it yields CASSRIGNQPQHF. The whole variable domain, remainder taken from reference TRBV19 and TRBJ1-5, is DGGITQSPKYLFRKEGQNVTLSCEQNLNHDAMYWYRQDPGQGLRLIYYSQIVNDFQKGDIAEGYSVSREKKESFPLTVTSAQKNPTAFYLCASSRIGNQPQHFGDGTRLSIL.

Only a few counts were recorded for this clonotype. This sequence joins TRBV25-1 and TRBJ1-1; D is undetermined. Germline V gene lookup returns CDR1 MGHDK and CDR2 SYGVNS. This CDR3 is 13 amino acids long. V shed 2 bases and J shed 3 bases, with 7 bases lying between them. The CDR3 bases are TGTGCCAGCAGTGAAGGGGTTCACACTGAAGCTTTCTTT. Its protein is CASSEGVHTEAFF.

The chain employs TRBV12-3 or TRBV12-4 and TRBJ1-1; D is unresolved. This CDR3 spans 14 amino acids. V was pared by 3 bases and J by 1 base, with 9 bases between. CDR3 DNA: TGTGCCAGCAGTTTTAGCCTGCGGAACACTGAAGCTTTCTTT. Translation: CASSFSLRNTEAFF.

The chain joins TRBV3-1 to TRBJ2-2, with TRBD1 matching 11 bases. This CDR3 comprises 17 residues. The germline CDR1 and CDR2 sequences are LGHDT and YNNKEL (reference sequence). The J segment lost 4 bases and the V segment lost 6 bases, leaving 10 bases of the junction unmatched. CDR3 amino acids: CASRRPDRGLGTGELFF. The CDR3 DNA reads as TGTGCCAGCAGGAGGCCGGACAGGGGGCTTGGCACCGGGGAGCTGTTTTTT.

This chain uses TRBV29-1 with TRBJ1-1; D is ambiguous. CDR1 SQVTM and CDR2 ANQGSEA come from the germline V gene. V was shortened by 4 bases and J by 0 bases, with 6 bases between the two germline ends. This CDR3 has 12 amino acids. The CDR3 sequence is CSVGGLNTEAFF. The CDR3 bases are TGCAGCGTTGGCGGGCTGAACACTGAAGCTTTCTTT.

This clonotype was counted ten times or more. The rearrangement uses TRBV29-1 and TRBJ1-1; D gene uncertain. The CDR3 covers 13 residues. CDR1 and CDR2 from the germline V gene are SQVTM and ANQGSEA. V lost 0 bases and J lost 0, with 5 bases in between. The CDR3 reads CSVEDGVNTEAFF. The CDR3 nucleotides are TGCAGCGTTGAAGATGGCGTGAACACTGAAGCTTTCTTT. The whole variable domain, remainder taken from reference TRBV29-1 and TRBJ1-1, is SAVISQKPSRDICQRGTSLTIQCQVDSQVTMMFWYRQQPGQSLTLIATANQGSEATYESGFVIDKFPISRPNLTFSTLTVSNMSPEDSSIYLCSVEDGVNTEAFFGQGTRLTVV.

This clonotype has only a few counts. This chain links TRBV9 with TRBJ2-1; possible D gene TRBD2, 5 bases. V lost 0 bases to trimming and J lost 1 base, with 11 bases between them. The CDR3 runs to 16 residues. Germline CDR1 reads SGDLS; CDR2 reads YYNGEE. The CDR3 sequence is CASSVAGYASYNEQFF. The CDR3 coding sequence is TGTGCCAGCAGCGTAGCGGGGTATGCATCCTACAATGAGCAGTTCTTC.

This chain links TRBV27 with TRBJ2-1, with 15 bases that match TRBD2. CDR1 and CDR2 from the germline V gene are MNHEY and SMNVEV (reference sequence). The CDR3 has 17 amino acids. After removal of 6 bases from V and 5 bases from J, the junction contained 8 bases not matched to a gene. This CDR3 is CASRGLAGGPGNNEQFF. The CDR3 nucleotides read TGTGCCAGCAGGGGACTAGCGGGGGGTCCGGGAAACAATGAGCAGTTCTTC.

This clonotype was seen more than once but under ten times. This chain uses TRBV12-3 or TRBV12-4 with TRBJ1-1; tentative D call: TRBD1 (5 bases). This CDR3 has 15 residues. Between the trimmed V and J ends, which lost 3 bases and 3 bases, there was a span of 14 bases. The CDR3 nucleotides read TGTGCCAGCAGTTTTGGGGGGGTGTACGACACTGAAGCTTTCTTT. As protein: CASSFGGVYDTEAFF.

The CDR3 loop reads CASGRDRRSGANVLTF. The CDR3 DNA sequence: TGTGCCAGCGGCAGGGACAGACGCTCTGGGGCCAACGTCCTGACTTTC. The gene calls are TRBV7-6 and TRBJ2-6; 7 nucleotides line up with TRBD1. V gave up 8 bases and J gave up 0 bases; unmatched junction bases: 7. Germline CDR1 is SGHVS and CDR2 is FNYEAQ. This CDR3 contains 16 residues.

This clonotype was recorded many times. The J gene is TRBJ1-6, the V gene TRBV6-2 or TRBV6-3; 7 bases are shared with TRBD1. CDR1 is MNHEY, CDR2 SVGEGT, per germline. The CDR3 has 15 amino acids. V was pared by 6 bases and J by 14 bases, with 16 bases of the junction left unmatched. CDR3 sequence: CASRQRTGPEGTLHF. The CDR3 bases are TGTGCCAGCAGACAACGGACAGGACCCGAGGGGACCCTCCACTTT.

This clonotype appeared a few times. This chain uses TRBV5-6 with TRBJ1-6; D is unclear. Per germline, CDR1 SGHDT and CDR2 YYEEEE. Deletions cut 0 bases from V and 8 bases from J, with 9 bases between. There are 14 residues in the CDR3. Written as DNA, the CDR3 is TGTGCCAGCAGCTTGGCCGGAGGGCATTCACCCCTCCACTTT. It specifies CASSLAGGHSPLHF.

The genes are TRBV12-3 or TRBV12-4 and TRBJ2-3; 12 nucleotides match TRBD2. The CDR3 contains 17 residues. The J segment lost 0 bases and the V segment lost 5 bases, leaving 6 bases of the junction unmatched. This CDR3 is CASSPRLAGVSTDTQYF. The CDR3 coding sequence is TGTGCCAGCAGTCCGAGACTAGCGGGGGTTAGCACAGATACGCAGTATTTT.

This clonotype has a count of ten or more. The V call is TRBV4-3, the J call TRBJ1-1; D remains ambiguous. Trimming shortened V by 4 bases and J by 0 bases, and 9 bases separated the two germline ends. The CDR3 runs to 14 residues. From germline, CDR1 is LGHNA and CDR2 YSLEER. CDR3 sequence: CASSLLGVNTEAFF. CDR3 coding DNA: TGCGCCAGCAGCCTCCTGGGCGTGAACACTGAAGCTTTCTTT.